This TCR beta chain was recovered during a study of T-cell memory formation after mild COVID-19. At the level of the study: Largely donor-specific sequence clusters came from two donors.

This clonotype was recorded a few times. The target antigen is unknown. Points from the study as a whole: CD8+ contracting clones occupied EMRA, while CD4+ ones occupied mainly CM and EM. Clones that got smaller from day 15 to 85 had even CD4/CD8, while clones growing later tipped toward CD4+.

The V gene end was trimmed by 1 base and the J gene end by 4 bases; junction bases not matched to a gene: 3. The CDR3 is 15 residues long. TCRalpha and TCRbeta libraries used 5'RACE with constant-segment primers and UMIs. MiXCR was run by TCRdb on the 5' RACE reads, yielding one entry per CDR3 protein. Among hundreds of thousands of distinct CDR3 sequences listed, roughly 22% were seen once. The V gene is TRBV12-3 or TRBV12-4, the J gene TRBJ2-5; 10 nucleotides agree with TRBD2. The receptor's source is an adult woman who had mild COVID-19 (a few samples of this study predate the infection). Cell type and time point are not known. Sequencing input: PBMCs or a T cell subset sorted from them (not recorded which). The DNA of the CDR3 is TGTGCCAGCAGTTTAGTTAGCGGGAGGCTAGAGACCCAGTACTTC. Amino acid sequence: CASSLVSGRLETQYF.